This is a list of T cell receptor beta chains from one sample in a study of blood T cell repertoires in COVID-19. Sequenced by immunoSEQ multiplex PCR; TCRdb stores in-frame clones only, minus some. This sample has about 47,000 clones; 70% to 90% occur once, and the top ten carry around 3%. The sample consisted of peripheral blood. The origin of the receptors is a man aged 45 to 65 with active COVID-19. The CDR3 runs from the conserved cysteine through the conserved F or W. Part of the rows lack a size; the others show once, few, many or a class for expanded clones.

j_call,v_call,clone_size,cdr3_aa
TRBJ2-1,TRBV9,.,CASSVGGTAISYNEQFF
TRBJ1-1,TRBV12-5,.,CASGRTVALVGTEAFF
TRBJ2-3,TRBV28,.,CASSLGAGGSTDTQYF
TRBJ1-1,TRBV5-1,.,CASTPDRFNTEAFF
TRBJ1-2,TRBV6-1,.,CASSEGAGGANYGYTF
TRBJ1-2,TRBV5-1,.,CASSAGTGYYYGYTF
TRBJ1-5,TRBV27,.,CASSLSGQGSNQPQHF
TRBJ1-1,TRBV19,.,CASTSLGITEAFF
TRBJ1-1,TRBV11-1,.,CASSLVQGIYTEAFF
TRBJ2-2,TRBV5-1,.,CASRPTGAGELFF
TRBJ1-2,TRBV7-9,.,CASSLGGQGDSNYGYTF
TRBJ1-3,TRBV29-1,.,CSVTGFPDSGNTIYF
TRBJ1-4,TRBV4-3,.,CASSHLSGTGPEKLFF
TRBJ2-1,TRBV20-1,.,CSASSASSYNEQFF
TRBJ2-1,TRBV5-1,.,CASSLAEMGQGSIDEQFF
TRBJ2-3,TRBV5-1,.,CASSLDRTSGWGTDTQYF
TRBJ2-5,TRBV5-1,.,CASSLELAGGLETQYF
TRBJ1-5,TRBV19,.,CASSPGGGNQPQHF
TRBJ1-4,TRBV20-1,.,CSGREVEKLFF
TRBJ1-1,TRBV1,.,CTSSQDRKGDTEAFF
TRBJ2-1,TRBV2,.,CASSAGQAPYNEQFF
TRBJ2-2,TRBV7-2,.,CASSLYRGDTGELFF
TRBJ2-5,TRBV6-5,.,CASSTTGTGRETQYF
TRBJ1-5,TRBV19,few,CASSIGQGANSNQPQHF
TRBJ2-5,TRBV7-7,once,CASSPSGGRETQYF
TRBJ2-3,TRBV2,.,CASSASGTDTQYF
TRBJ1-5,TRBV6-1,few,CASSERHVGWSNQPQHF
TRBJ2-3,TRBV11-3,.,CASSLGIGTDTQYF
TRBJ1-2,TRBV5-8,.,CASSLGRQARNYGYTF
TRBJ1-2,TRBV5-6,.,CASSLVSGGGNYGYTF
TRBJ2-1,TRBV27,.,CASSLRTPGLVNEQFF
TRBJ1-5,TRBV23-1,once,CASSPSGYQPQHF
TRBJ2-2,TRBV5-1,.,CASSLGVLAANTGELFF
TRBJ1-5,TRBV10-2,.,CASSRQREPYSNQPQHF
TRBJ2-1,TRBV29-1,.,CSVVRGGNEQFF
TRBJ2-3,TRBV5-4,.,CASRPRGGYVTDTQYF
TRBJ1-1,TRBV5-1,.,CASSRWTGIDTEAFF
TRBJ2-5,TRBV12-5,.,CASGKTGGAGQTQYF
TRBJ2-2,TRBV9,.,CASSVGLAGGELFF
TRBJ1-3,TRBV27,few,CASSFRDSTQIGNTIYF
TRBJ1-2,TRBV7-9,.,CASSFDYGYTF
TRBJ2-4,TRBV5-8,.,CASSLGRGGSAKNIQYF
TRBJ2-1,TRBV9,.,CASSASSYNEQFF
TRBJ2-5,TRBV6-5,once,CASSYEGRAGETQYF
TRBJ2-7,TRBV5-1,.,CASSLGGSGNEQYF
TRBJ1-2,TRBV6-4,.,CASSPSPGVGGYTF
TRBJ2-1,TRBV19,.,CASSPTSGPRDEQFF
TRBJ1-2,TRBV4-3,.,CASSLGTSNLGYTF
TRBJ2-1,TRBV11-2,.,CASSTGTGRNEQFF
TRBJ2-3,TRBV11-2,.,CASSLLDRVADTQYF
TRBJ2-1,TRBV11-3,.,CASSFKSNRGHRNEQFF
TRBJ2-5,TRBV7-2,once,CASSTNKGETQYF
TRBJ1-1,TRBV5-1,.,CASSLAPGGTEAFF